This TCR beta chain was obtained from a study of T-cell memory formation after mild COVID-19. TCRdb independently ran MiXCR on the 5' RACE reads; one entry per CDR3 protein. This table holds about 560,000 distinct CDR3 sequences, 15% to 20% found once. Germline V gives CDR1 DFQATT, CDR2 SNEGSKA (reference sequence). CDR3 length: 13 amino acids. V was trimmed by 2 bases and J by 0 bases, leaving 8 bases between them. This chain connects TRBV20-1 to TRBJ2-7; D is uncertain. Sample: PBMCs or a T cell subset sorted from them (not recorded which). This clonotype originated in an adult woman who had mild COVID-19 (a few samples of this study predate the infection). Cell type and time point are not known. The CDR3 loop is CSARRLSSYEQYF. For the CDR3, the DNA is TGCAGTGCTAGACGTCTGAGCTCCTACGAGCAGTACTTC.